This TCR beta chain was recorded in a study of CXCR3-negative and CXCR3-positive naive CD8 T cells. The wider study: Each library gave roughly 1.5 +/- 0.3 million of about 140 million TRB reads. Overall study results and limits: In CXCR3-positive naive cells, the TRB CDR3s were more hydrophobic than in CXCR3-negative naive cells. Memory cells showed distinct TRBV-TRBJ patterns, while the two naive subsets matched. Relative to memory CD8+ cells, whose diversity was much lower, both naive subsets had comparably high diversity.

Subsets of CD8+ T cells were each sorted in triplicate at roughly 300,000 cells apiece. Comment on this clonotype: Its antigen is not identified.

Germline values: CDR1 SGDLS, CDR2 YYNGEE. This CDR3 is 12 amino acids long. UMI-tagged TRB cDNA libraries were built via 5' RACE. Each CDR3 protein gets one entry in TCRdb, which reprocessed the 5' RACE reads and gives no DNA. This sample's clone table lists approximately 100,000 distinct CDR3 sequences. The chain uses TRBV9 and TRBJ2-3. The clonotype originates from a human donor in good health. Some clones in this sample may be carry-over from other donors' samples. The sample taken for sequencing was naive CXCR3+ CD8+ T cells from blood. Subset given: CD45RO-CCR7+CD27+CD95- naive CD8+ T cells expressing CXCR3 (TNR3+). The CDR3 sequence: CASSPNTDTQYF.